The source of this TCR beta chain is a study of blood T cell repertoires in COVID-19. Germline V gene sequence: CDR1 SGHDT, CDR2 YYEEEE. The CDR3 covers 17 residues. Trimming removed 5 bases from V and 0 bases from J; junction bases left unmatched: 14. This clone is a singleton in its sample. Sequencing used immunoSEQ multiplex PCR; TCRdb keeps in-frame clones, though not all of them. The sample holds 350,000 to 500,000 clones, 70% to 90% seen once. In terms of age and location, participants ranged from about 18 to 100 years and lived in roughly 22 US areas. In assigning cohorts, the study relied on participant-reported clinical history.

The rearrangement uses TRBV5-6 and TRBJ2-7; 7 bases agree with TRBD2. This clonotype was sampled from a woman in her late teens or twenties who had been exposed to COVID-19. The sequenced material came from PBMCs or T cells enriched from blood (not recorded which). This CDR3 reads CASSQKGLGLSSYEQYF. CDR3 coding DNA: TGTGCCAGCAGTCAAAAAGGACTAGGGCTGAGCTCCTACGAGCAGTACTTC.